The T cell receptor (beta chain) under discussion was sequenced for a study of monozygotic twins with inflammatory bowel disease. TCRdb re-called the 5' RACE reads; every CDR3 protein appears as one record, without DNA. Its clone listing holds about 380,000 distinct CDR3 sequences. CDR3 length: 16 amino acids. CDR1 and CDR2 (germline): MNHNS, SASEGT. Sample: blood. The chain combines TRBV6-1 with TRBJ2-1; TCRdb's D gene call, TRBD1, goes unchecked for lack of DNA. This TCR derives from a human donor with ulcerative colitis or Crohn's disease, or a healthy co-twin of an affected twin (not recorded which). The CDR3 loop reads CASSRPGTGVYNEQFF.